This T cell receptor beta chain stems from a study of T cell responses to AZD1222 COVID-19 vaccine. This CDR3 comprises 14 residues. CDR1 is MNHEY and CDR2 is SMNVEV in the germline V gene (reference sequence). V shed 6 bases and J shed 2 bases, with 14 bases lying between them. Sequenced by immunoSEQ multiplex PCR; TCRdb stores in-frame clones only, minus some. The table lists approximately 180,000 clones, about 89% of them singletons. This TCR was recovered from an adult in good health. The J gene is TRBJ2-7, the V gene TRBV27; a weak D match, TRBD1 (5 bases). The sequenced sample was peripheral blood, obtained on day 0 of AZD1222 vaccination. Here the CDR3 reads CASRSQGSTYEQYF. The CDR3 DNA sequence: TGTGCCAGCAGATCCCAGGGTAGCACCTACGAGCAGTACTTC.